The 31 T cell receptor beta chains reported below all come from one sample, sequenced in a study of read filtering for tumor transcriptome and immune sequencing. Molecular barcoded adaptors covering alpha/delta and beta/gamma chains were used on about 390 ng RNA. TCRdb independently ran MiXCR on the reads; one entry per CDR3 protein. Of 93,000 or so distinct CDR3 sequences listed, about 22% are singletons. Sequencing was performed on a population of CD138-negative cells sorted from bone marrow. Source of these receptors: a donor over 35 with multiple myeloma.

This clonotype came up many times. J is TRBJ2-2 and V is TRBV7-3; D gene ambiguous. The ends were cut back, 4 bases at V and 1 base at J, with 7 bases in the middle. Germline V gives CDR1 SGHTA, CDR2 FQGTGA. The CDR3 is 14 amino acids. This chain's CDR3 is CASSSNRNTGELFF. The CDR3 DNA is TGTGCCAGCAGCTCCAACAGGAACACCGGGGAGCTGTTTTTT.

This clonotype was counted ten times or more. This chain joins TRBV11-2 and TRBJ2-2; no definite D call. The V gene lost 5 bases and the J gene lost 7 bases, with 11 bases spanning the gap. Germline CDR1 SGHAT, CDR2 FQNNGV. This CDR3 is built from 13 residues. The chain's CDR3 is CASSPEFGGELFF. CDR3 bases: TGTGCCAGCAGCCCAGAGTTCGGCGGGGAGCTGTTTTTT.

Of note for this clonotype: Since a much larger clone is just one base distant, this may be a read error. This chain connects TRBV2 to TRBJ2-7, with D hard to call. The V gene lost 6 bases and the J gene lost 6 bases, with 21 bases spanning the gap. Per germline, CDR1 SNHLY and CDR2 FYNNEI. The CDR3 runs to 15 residues. In DNA form, the CDR3 reads TGTGCCAGCAGCGCCCTTCCGAACGGATCGGGCGAGCAGTACTTC. Amino acid sequence: CASSALPNGSGEQYF.

The CDR3 here is CASSPSGGVSNEKLFF. The CDR3 DNA is TGTGCCAGCAGTCCCTCGGGGGGGGTCTCGAATGAAAAACTGTTTTTT. J is TRBJ1-4 and V is TRBV28, with D perhaps TRBD1 (5 bases). V lost 5 bases and J 5 bases, leaving 18 bases between the germline ends. The length of the CDR3 is 16 residues. Germline V lookup: CDR1 MDHEN, CDR2 SYDVKM.

This clonotype was seen repeatedly, ten times or more. The chain has TRBV11-2 and TRBJ2-2; D remains ambiguous. This CDR3 contains 13 residues. Germline V lookup: CDR1 SGHAT, CDR2 FQNNGV. Between the trimmed V and J ends, which lost 3 bases and 0 bases, there was a span of 2 bases. The CDR3 coding sequence is TGTGCCAGCAGCTTTACGAACACCGGGGAGCTGTTTTTT. This codes for CASSFTNTGELFF.

This clonotype was seen ten or more times. The chain uses TRBV11-2 and TRBJ2-3, with D possibly being TRBD2 (7 bases). Germline V lookup: CDR1 SGHAT, CDR2 FQNNGV. This CDR3 has 16 residues. V shed 2 bases and J shed 2 bases, with 14 bases lying between them. CDR3 nucleotide sequence: TGTGCCAGCAGCTTATTAGGGGGGGAATACACAGATACGCAGTATTTT. This sequence encodes CASSLLGGEYTDTQYF.

This clonotype appeared many times. This chain connects TRBV12-2 to TRBJ2-1; the listed D gene, TRBD2, was not tested against the DNA. TRBV12-2 is a documented pseudogene. CDR3 length: 18 residues. The CDR3 sequence is CASRLTRGGSPPYNEQFF. The DNA for the CDR3 is TGTGCAAGTCGCTTAACCCGTGGCGGGTCACCTCCCTACAATGAGCAGTTCTTC.

This clonotype came up many times. CDR3 sequence: CASSQTDPGNTIYF. CDR3 coding DNA: TGTGCCAGCTCCCAGACAGATCCTGGAAACACCATATATTTT. This rearrangement joins TRBV18 to TRBJ1-3; possible D gene TRBD1, 5 bases. Trimming stripped 6 bases from V and 2 bases from J, with 11 bases between. CDR1 is KGHSH and CDR2 is LQKENI in the germline V gene. The CDR3 sequence is 14 residues long.

The rearrangement uses TRBV5-1 and TRBJ1-1; weak D call: TRBD1 (6 bases). Trimming left V 0 bases short and J 5 bases short, with 11 bases between. The CDR3 spans 14 residues. Germline V gives CDR1 SGHRS, CDR2 YFSETQ. The CDR3 coding sequence is TGCGCCAGCAGCTTGGAGGGGGGGAAAACTGAAGCTTTCTTT. Translated: CASSLEGGKTEAFF.

The gene calls are TRBV18 and TRBJ1-5; perhaps TRBD1 as D (5 bases). V lost 2 bases and J 0 bases, leaving 14 bases between the germline ends. The CDR3 extends over 17 amino acids. Germline V lookup: CDR1 KGHSH, CDR2 LQKENI. CDR3 amino acids: CASSPRGASHSNQPQHF. CDR3 DNA sequence: TGTGCCAGCTCACCAAGGGGTGCGTCCCATAGCAATCAGCCCCAGCATTTT.

Of note for this clonotype: A clone one base away is much larger, so this may be a read error. This chain links TRBV5-1 with TRBJ2-3; possibly TRBD2 for D (6 bases). Germline assignment: CDR1 SGHRS and CDR2 YFSETQ. Trimming shortened V by 5 bases and J by 4 bases, and 14 bases separated the two germline ends. This CDR3 contains 14 residues. The CDR3 DNA sequence: TGCGCCAGCAGTATTGGAGGGGCCCCAGATACGCAGTATTTT. It is translated as CASSIGGAPDTQYF.

Concerning this clonotype itself: A much larger clonotype is one base distant, so this may be a read error. The chain recombines TRBV7-9 with TRBJ2-1, with D uncertain. The CDR3 covers 13 residues. The germline gives CDR1 SEHNR, CDR2 FQNEAQ (reference sequence). V dropped 9 bases and J dropped 10 bases, with 19 bases sitting between them. As DNA, the CDR3 is TGTGCCAGAAGCCCTCGGACCGAGAGAGAGCAGTTCTTC. Its translation: CARSPRTEREQFF.

In the case of this clonotype: Being one base from a much bigger clone, this may be a read error. The CDR3 does not close with the conserved phenylalanine or tryptophan, likely indicating a read error. This rearrangement joins TRBV5-1 to TRBJ1-1; D uncertain. The V end was cut by 7 bases, the J end by 4 bases, with 8 bases between. The length of the CDR3 is 11 residues. Germline V gene sequence: CDR1 SGHRS, CDR2 YFSETQ. CDR3 amino acids: CASGKGTEAFI. CDR3 sequence (DNA): TGCGCCAGCGGGAAGGGCACTGAAGCTTTCATT.

This clonotype was counted many times. The chain employs TRBV6-1 and TRBJ2-5; possible D gene TRBD2, 6 bases. Looked up from germline, CDR1 is MNHNS and CDR2 is SASEGT. The CDR3 extends over 16 amino acids. The V and J ends lost 3 bases and 5 bases respectively, with 19 bases between them. Here the CDR3 DNA reads TGTGCCAGCAGTGACCTGATCGGGGGTGTACAGGAGACCCAGTACTTC. Amino acid sequence: CASSDLIGGVQETQYF.

The chain joins TRBV28 to TRBJ1-5; no definite D call. The CDR3 is 13 residues long. The V end lost 4 bases, the J end lost 2 bases, and 6 bases lay between the germline ends. Germline V gene lookup returns CDR1 MDHEN and CDR2 SYDVKM. The CDR3: CASSSPGNQPQHF. The CDR3 nucleotides read TGTGCCAGCAGTTCCCCTGGCAATCAGCCCCAGCATTTT.

In regard to this clonotype: This may stem from a read error, because a much larger clone lies one nucleotide away. The J gene is TRBJ2-3, the V gene TRBV7-8, with D unclear. Germline CDR1 and CDR2: SGHVS and FQNEAQ. The CDR3 is 15 amino acids. CDR3 nucleotide sequence: TGTGCCAGCAGCTTAGAGGGAACATGGCTCGATACGCGGTATTTT. Its translation: CASSLEGTWLDTRYF.

This clonotype was counted at least ten times. This chain connects TRBV20-1 to TRBJ1-6, with D tentatively TRBD1 (6 bases). Germline V gene sequence: CDR1 DFQATT, CDR2 SNEGSKA (reference sequence). The V end was cut by 0 bases, the J end by 6 bases, with 9 bases between. CDR3 length: 14 amino acids. CDR3 DNA sequence: TGCAGTGCTAGAGACCCCAGGGGTAATTCACCCCTCCACTTT. Amino acids: CSARDPRGNSPLHF.

The CDR3 DNA is TGTGCCAGTAGTGCCCAGACAGGCCCATGGGGCAATCAGCCCCAGCATTTT. Its translation: CASSAQTGPWGNQPQHF. V gene TRBV19 combines with J gene TRBJ1-5; tentatively, D is TRBD1 (6 bases). Between the trimmed V and J ends, which lost 5 bases and 2 bases, there was a span of 19 bases. CDR1 LNHDA and CDR2 SQIVND come from the germline V gene (reference sequence). The CDR3 covers 17 residues.

The rearrangement joins TRBV9 to TRBJ1-5, with D tentatively TRBD1 (5 bases). Germline CDR1 reads SGDLS; CDR2 reads YYNGEE. The V gene lost 3 bases and the J gene lost 0 bases, with 10 bases spanning the gap. The CDR3 sequence is 15 residues long. CDR3 coding DNA: TGTGCCAGCAGCGAACAGGAGAATAGCAATCAGCCCCAGCATTTT. Translating gives CASSEQENSNQPQHF.

This clonotype was found many times. The CDR3 region is CASSSPFVTEQFF. The CDR3 DNA reads TGTGCCAGCAGCTCCCCTTTTGTTACTGAGCAGTTCTTC. The chain employs TRBV7-3 and TRBJ2-1; D call uncertain. V gave up 4 bases and J gave up 9 bases, with 13 bases separating them. This CDR3 spans 13 amino acids. Germline CDR1 SGHTA, CDR2 FQGTGA. The whole variable domain, filled in from reference TRBV7-3 and TRBJ2-1, reads GAGVSQTPSNKVTEKGKYVELRCDPISGHTALYWYRQSLGQGPEFLIYFQGTGAADDSGLPNDRFFAVRPEGSVSTLKIQRTERGDSAVYLCASSSPFVTEQFFGPGTRLTVL.

This chain uses TRBV6-1 with TRBJ2-1, with TRBD2 matching 7 bases. From germline, CDR1 is MNHNS and CDR2 SASEGT. The CDR3 sequence is 13 residues long. V was pared by 5 bases and J by 10 bases, with 8 bases of the junction left unmatched. This chain's CDR3 is CASSSQDGGEQFF. In DNA form, the CDR3 reads TGTGCCAGCAGTTCCCAGGACGGGGGGGAGCAGTTCTTC.

V is TRBV20-1 and J is TRBJ2-7; TRBD1 is a possible D gene (6 bases). Between the trimmed V and J ends, which lost 5 bases and 4 bases, there was a span of 9 bases. This CDR3 contains 11 residues. Germline loops: CDR1 DFQATT, CDR2 SNEGSKA (reference sequence). The CDR3 loop is CSAGGRYEQYF. The CDR3 region has the DNA TGCAGTGCTGGGGGCAGATACGAGCAGTACTTC.

Ten or more counts support this clonotype. DNA for the CDR3: TGCAGCGTTGAGAGGTATACAATGAACACTGAAGCTTTCTTT. This translates into CSVERYTMNTEAFF. This chain connects TRBV29-1 to TRBJ1-1; D is unclear. Deletions cut 3 bases from V and 0 bases from J, with 11 bases between. Per germline, CDR1 SQVTM and CDR2 ANQGSEA. This CDR3 has 14 amino acids.

The V gene is TRBV5-5, the J gene TRBJ1-4; no clear D gene. V gave up 3 bases and J gave up 0 bases, with 12 bases separating them. This CDR3 comprises 16 residues. Germline assignment: CDR1 SGHKS and CDR2 YYEKEE (reference sequence). Here the CDR3 reads CASSSFDGPTNEKLFF. DNA of the CDR3: TGTGCCAGCAGCTCTTTCGACGGTCCAACTAATGAAAAACTGTTTTTT.

In this sample, this clonotype turned up many times. The chain is built from TRBV5-1 and TRBJ2-2; D might be TRBD1 (5 bases). Germline CDR1 is SGHRS and CDR2 is YFSETQ. This CDR3 contains 15 residues. V lost 1 base, J lost 0 bases, and 7 bases lay in between. The CDR3 DNA sequence: TGCGCCAGCAGCTTGTCGACAGCGAACACCGGGGAGCTGTTTTTT. Translation gives CASSLSTANTGELFF.

This clonotype was recorded at least ten times. The chain links TRBV2 to TRBJ2-6; D gene ambiguous. The CDR3 contains 14 residues. V lost 7 bases and J 1 base, leaving 8 bases between the germline ends. Germline CDR1 reads SNHLY; CDR2 reads FYNNEI. CDR3 amino acids: CASTGRSGANVLTF. The CDR3 DNA sequence: TGTGCCAGCACCGGGCGGTCTGGGGCCAACGTCCTGACTTTC. The full variable domain, its missing parts supplied by reference TRBV2 and TRBJ2-6, is EPEVTQTPSHQVTQMGQEVILRCVPISNHLYFYWYRQILGQKVEFLVSFYNNEISEKSEIFDDQFSVERPDGSNFTLKIRSTKLEDSAMYFCASTGRSGANVLTFGAGSRLTVL.

This clonotype was observed many times. The V and J genes are TRBV18 and TRBJ2-1; D unresolved. CDR3 length: 15 residues. V gave up 3 bases and J gave up 6 bases, with 15 bases separating them. Germline V CDR1 and CDR2: KGHSH, LQKENI. The CDR3 coding sequence is TGTGCCAGCTCACCCCTTTATACGGACGGCAATGAGCAGTTCTTC. Residues: CASSPLYTDGNEQFF.

This clonotype has a handful of counts. The chain is built from TRBV27 and TRBJ2-3; no firm D call. Per the germline V gene, CDR1 is MNHEY and CDR2 is SMNVEV (reference sequence). Trimming left V 0 bases short and J 3 bases short, with 16 bases between. CDR3 size: 17 residues. CDR3 nucleotides: TGTGCCAGCAGTTTATCCCCGTCCCGTACCCTGACAGATACGCAGTATTTT. Its translation: CASSLSPSRTLTDTQYF.

This clonotype was observed many times. The chain joins TRBV5-1 to TRBJ2-7; no clear D. Trimming took 2 bases from V and 3 from J, leaving 12 bases between them. CDR3 length: 14 amino acids. Per the germline V gene, CDR1 is SGHRS and CDR2 is YFSETQ. The CDR3 reads CASSFSSGSYEQYF. The CDR3 coding sequence is TGCGCCAGCAGCTTTTCCTCAGGCAGCTACGAGCAGTACTTC.

On this clonotype: A much larger clone sits a single nucleotide away, making a read error possible. This chain joins TRBV7-9 and TRBJ1-2, with TRBD1 as a possible D gene (5 bases). The CDR3 runs to 14 residues. CDR1 SEHNR and CDR2 FQNEAQ come from the germline V gene (reference sequence). The CDR3 protein is CAVFRDYPNYGSTF. The DNA of the CDR3 is TGTGCCGTCTTCAGGGACTATCCGAACTATGGCTCCACCTTC.

In this sample, this clonotype turned up many times. The rearrangement joins TRBV5-1 to TRBJ1-1; D is ambiguous. The germline V and J ends were trimmed by 0 bases and 1 base, with 13 bases remaining between them. Germline loops: CDR1 SGHRS, CDR2 YFSETQ. The CDR3 totals 16 residues. The CDR3, as DNA: TGCGCCAGCAGCTTGGGGCCGGGCCTGGAGAACACTGAAGCTTTCTTT. This codes for CASSLGPGLENTEAFF.